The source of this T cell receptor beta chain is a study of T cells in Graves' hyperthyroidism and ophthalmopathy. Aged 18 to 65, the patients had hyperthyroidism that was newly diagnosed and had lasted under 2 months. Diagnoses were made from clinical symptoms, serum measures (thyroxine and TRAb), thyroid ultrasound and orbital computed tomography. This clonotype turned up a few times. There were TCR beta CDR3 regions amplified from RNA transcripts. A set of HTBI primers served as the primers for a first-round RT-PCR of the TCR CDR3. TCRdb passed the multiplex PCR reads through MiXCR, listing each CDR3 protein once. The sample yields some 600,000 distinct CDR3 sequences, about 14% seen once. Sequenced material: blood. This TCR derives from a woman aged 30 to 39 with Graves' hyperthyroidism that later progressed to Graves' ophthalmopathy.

CDR3 region: CASSPPPGSYNEQFF. The DNA of the CDR3 is TGTGCCAGCAGCCCCCCCCCGGGGTCCTACAATGAGCAGTTCTTC. The chain uses TRBV3-1 and TRBJ2-1; maybe TRBD2 (5 bases). The CDR3 length is 15 residues. Trimming took off 4 bases at V and 1 base at J, with 11 bases between the two ends. From germline, CDR1 is LGHDT and CDR2 YNNKEL (reference sequence).